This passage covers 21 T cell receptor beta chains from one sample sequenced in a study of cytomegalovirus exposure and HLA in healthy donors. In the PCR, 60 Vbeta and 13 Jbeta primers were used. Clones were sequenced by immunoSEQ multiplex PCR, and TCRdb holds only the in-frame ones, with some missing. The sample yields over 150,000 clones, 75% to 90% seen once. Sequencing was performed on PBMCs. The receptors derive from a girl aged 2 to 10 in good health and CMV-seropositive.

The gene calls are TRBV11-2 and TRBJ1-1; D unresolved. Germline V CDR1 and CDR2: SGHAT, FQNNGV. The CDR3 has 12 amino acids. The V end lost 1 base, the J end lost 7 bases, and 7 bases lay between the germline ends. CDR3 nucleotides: TGTGCCAGCAGCTTAGGAGGACTTGAAGCTTTCTTT. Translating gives CASSLGGLEAFF.

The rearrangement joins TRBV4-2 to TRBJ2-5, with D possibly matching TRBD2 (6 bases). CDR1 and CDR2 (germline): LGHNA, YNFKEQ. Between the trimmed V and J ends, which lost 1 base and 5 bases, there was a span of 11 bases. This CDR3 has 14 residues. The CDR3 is CASSQGLGRETQYF. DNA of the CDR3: TGTGCCAGCAGCCAAGGGCTTGGGAGGGAGACCCAGTACTTC.

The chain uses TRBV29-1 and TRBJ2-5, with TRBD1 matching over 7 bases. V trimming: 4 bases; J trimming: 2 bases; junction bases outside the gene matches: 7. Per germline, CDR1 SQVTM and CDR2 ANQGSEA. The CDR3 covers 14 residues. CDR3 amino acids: CSVVLGGGQETQYF. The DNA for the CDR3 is TGCAGCGTTGTGTTAGGGGGCGGTCAAGAGACCCAGTACTTC.

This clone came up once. The CDR3 bases are TGCGCCAGCAGCCAAGTTCGCCTCAGCTCTGGAAACACCATATATTTT. It translates to CASSQVRLSSGNTIYF. This sequence joins TRBV4-1 and TRBJ1-3; the D is unclear. Germline-derived CDR1 and CDR2 are MGHRA and YSYEKL. The CDR3 is 16 amino acids. The V end was cut by 1 base, the J end by 0 bases, with 10 bases between.

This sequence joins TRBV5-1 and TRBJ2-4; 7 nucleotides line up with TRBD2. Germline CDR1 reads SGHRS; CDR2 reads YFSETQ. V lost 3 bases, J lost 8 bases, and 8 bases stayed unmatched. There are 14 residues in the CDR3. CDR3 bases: TGCGCCAGCAGCTCGAACTTTGGGGGGGACATTCAGTACTTC. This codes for CASSSNFGGDIQYF.

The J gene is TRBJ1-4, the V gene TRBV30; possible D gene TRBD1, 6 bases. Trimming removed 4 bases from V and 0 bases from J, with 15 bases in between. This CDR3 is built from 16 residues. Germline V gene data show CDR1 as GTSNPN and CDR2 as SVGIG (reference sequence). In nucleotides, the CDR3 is TGTGCCTGGACCCGGGGACACCTTGCAACTAATGAAAAACTGTTTTTT. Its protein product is CAWTRGHLATNEKLFF. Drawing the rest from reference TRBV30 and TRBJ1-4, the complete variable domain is SQTIHQWPATLVQPVGSPLSLECTVEGTSNPNLYWYRQAAGRGLQLLFYSVGIGQISSEVPQNLSASRPQDRQFILSSKKLLLSDSGFYLCAWTRGHLATNEKLFFGSGTQLSVL.

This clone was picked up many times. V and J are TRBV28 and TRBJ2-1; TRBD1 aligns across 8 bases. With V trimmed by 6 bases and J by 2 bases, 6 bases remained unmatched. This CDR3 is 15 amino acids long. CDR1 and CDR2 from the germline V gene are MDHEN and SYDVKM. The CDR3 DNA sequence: TGTGCCAGCAGCAAGAGGACAGGGCCCTACAATGAGCAGTTCTTC. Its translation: CASSKRTGPYNEQFF.

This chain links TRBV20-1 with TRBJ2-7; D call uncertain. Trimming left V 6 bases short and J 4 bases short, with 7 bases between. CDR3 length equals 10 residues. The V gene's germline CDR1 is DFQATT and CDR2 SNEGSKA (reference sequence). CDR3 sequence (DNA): TGCAGTGCCTTTGAGTACGAGCAGTACTTC. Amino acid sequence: CSAFEYEQYF.

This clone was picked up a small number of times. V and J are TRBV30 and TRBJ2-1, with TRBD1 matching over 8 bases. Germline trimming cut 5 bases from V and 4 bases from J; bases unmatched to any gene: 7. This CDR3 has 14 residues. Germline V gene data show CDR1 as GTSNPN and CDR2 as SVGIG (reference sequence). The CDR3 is CAWQGTGIYNEQFF. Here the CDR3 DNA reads TGTGCCTGGCAAGGGACAGGCATATACAATGAGCAGTTCTTC.

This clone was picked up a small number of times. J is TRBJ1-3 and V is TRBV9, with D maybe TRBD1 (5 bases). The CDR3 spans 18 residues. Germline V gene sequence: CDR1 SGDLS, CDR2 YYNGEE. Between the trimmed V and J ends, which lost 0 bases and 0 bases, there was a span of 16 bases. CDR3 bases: TGTGCCAGCAGCGTAGTCCCGGGGGGGTTTGACTCTGGAAACACCATATATTTT. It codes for CASSVVPGGFDSGNTIYF. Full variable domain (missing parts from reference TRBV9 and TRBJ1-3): DSGVTQTPKHLITATGQRVTLRCSPRSGDLSVYWYQQSLDQGLQFLIQYYNGEERAKGNILERFSAQQFPDLHSELNLSSLELGDSALYFCASSVVPGGFDSGNTIYFGEGSWLTVV.

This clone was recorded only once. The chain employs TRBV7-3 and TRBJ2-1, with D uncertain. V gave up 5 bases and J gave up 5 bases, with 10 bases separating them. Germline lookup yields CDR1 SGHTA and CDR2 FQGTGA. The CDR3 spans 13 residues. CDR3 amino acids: CASSQTWDNEQFF. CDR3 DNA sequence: TGTGCCAGCAGCCAGACTTGGGACAATGAGCAGTTCTTC.

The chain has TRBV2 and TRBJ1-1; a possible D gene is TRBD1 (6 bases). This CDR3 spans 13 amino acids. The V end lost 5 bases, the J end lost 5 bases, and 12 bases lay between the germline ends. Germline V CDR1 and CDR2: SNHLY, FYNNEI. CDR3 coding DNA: TGTGCCAGCAGTACAGGGCGAGAGACTGAAGCTTTCTTT. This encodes CASSTGRETEAFF. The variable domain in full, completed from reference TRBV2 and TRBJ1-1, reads EPEVTQTPSHQVTQMGQEVILRCVPISNHLYFYWYRQILGQKVEFLVSFYNNEISEKSEIFDDQFSVERPDGSNFTLKIRSTKLEDSAMYFCASSTGRETEAFFGQGTRLTVV.

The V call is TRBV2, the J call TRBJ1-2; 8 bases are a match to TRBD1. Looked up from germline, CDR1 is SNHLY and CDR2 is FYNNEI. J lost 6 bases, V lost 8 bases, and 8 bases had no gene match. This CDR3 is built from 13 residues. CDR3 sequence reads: CASRRTGNDGYTF. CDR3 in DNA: TGTGCCAGCCGCCGGACAGGGAACGATGGCTACACCTTC.

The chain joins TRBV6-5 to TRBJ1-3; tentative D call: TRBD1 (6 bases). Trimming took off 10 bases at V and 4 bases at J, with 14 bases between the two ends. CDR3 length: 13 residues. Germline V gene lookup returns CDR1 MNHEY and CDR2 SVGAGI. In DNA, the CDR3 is TGTGCCACCGCAACAGGGTTCGGAAACACCATATATTTT. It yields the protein CATATGFGNTIYF.

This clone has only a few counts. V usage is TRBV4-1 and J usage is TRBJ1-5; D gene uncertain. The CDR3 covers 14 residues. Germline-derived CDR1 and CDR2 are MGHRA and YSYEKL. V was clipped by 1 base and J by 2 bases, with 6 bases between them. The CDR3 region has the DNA TGCGCCAGCAGCCAAGTGGAGGGCAATCAGCCCCAGCATTTT. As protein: CASSQVEGNQPQHF.

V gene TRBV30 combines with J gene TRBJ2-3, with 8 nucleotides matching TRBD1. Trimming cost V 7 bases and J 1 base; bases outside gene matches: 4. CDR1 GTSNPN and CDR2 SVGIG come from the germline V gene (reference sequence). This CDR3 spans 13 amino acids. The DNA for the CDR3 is TGTGCCTCTGACAGGGGCCGCACAGATACGCAGTATTTT. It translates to CASDRGRTDTQYF.

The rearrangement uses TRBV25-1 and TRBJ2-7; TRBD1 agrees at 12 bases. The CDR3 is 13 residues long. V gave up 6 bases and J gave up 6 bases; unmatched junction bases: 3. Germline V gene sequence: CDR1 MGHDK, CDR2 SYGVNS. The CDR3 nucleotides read TGTGCCAGCAGCGGGACAGGGGGCGCCGAGCAGTACTTC. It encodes CASSGTGGAEQYF.

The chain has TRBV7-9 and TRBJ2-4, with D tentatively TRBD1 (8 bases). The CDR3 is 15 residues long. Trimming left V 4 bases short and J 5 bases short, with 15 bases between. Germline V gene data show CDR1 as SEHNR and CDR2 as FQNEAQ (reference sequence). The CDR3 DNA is TGTGCCAGCAGCTCGCCAACAGGGGGGGAAAACATTCAGTACTTC. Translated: CASSSPTGGENIQYF.

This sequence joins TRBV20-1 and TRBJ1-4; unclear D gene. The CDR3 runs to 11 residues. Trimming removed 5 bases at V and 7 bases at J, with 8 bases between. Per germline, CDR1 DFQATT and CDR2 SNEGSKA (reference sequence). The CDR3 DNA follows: TGCAGTGCTCCCTCCTCTGAAAAACTGTTTTTT. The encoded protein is CSAPSSEKLFF.

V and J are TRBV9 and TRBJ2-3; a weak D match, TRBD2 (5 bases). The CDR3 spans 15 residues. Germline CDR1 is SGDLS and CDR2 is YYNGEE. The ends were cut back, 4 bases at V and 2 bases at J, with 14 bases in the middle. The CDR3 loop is CASSLVDFSTDTQYF. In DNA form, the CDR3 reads TGTGCCAGCAGCCTAGTGGACTTTTCCACAGATACGCAGTATTTT. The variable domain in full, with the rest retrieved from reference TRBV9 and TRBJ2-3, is DSGVTQTPKHLITATGQRVTLRCSPRSGDLSVYWYQQSLDQGLQFLIQYYNGEERAKGNILERFSAQQFPDLHSELNLSSLELGDSALYFCASSLVDFSTDTQYFGPGTRLTVL.

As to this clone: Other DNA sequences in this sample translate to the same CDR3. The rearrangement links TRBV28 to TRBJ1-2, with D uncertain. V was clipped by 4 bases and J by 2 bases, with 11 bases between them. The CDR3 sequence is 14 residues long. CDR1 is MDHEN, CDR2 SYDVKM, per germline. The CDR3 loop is CASSSPGGNYGYTF. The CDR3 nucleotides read TGTGCCAGCAGTTCCCCTGGAGGGAACTATGGCTACACCTTC.